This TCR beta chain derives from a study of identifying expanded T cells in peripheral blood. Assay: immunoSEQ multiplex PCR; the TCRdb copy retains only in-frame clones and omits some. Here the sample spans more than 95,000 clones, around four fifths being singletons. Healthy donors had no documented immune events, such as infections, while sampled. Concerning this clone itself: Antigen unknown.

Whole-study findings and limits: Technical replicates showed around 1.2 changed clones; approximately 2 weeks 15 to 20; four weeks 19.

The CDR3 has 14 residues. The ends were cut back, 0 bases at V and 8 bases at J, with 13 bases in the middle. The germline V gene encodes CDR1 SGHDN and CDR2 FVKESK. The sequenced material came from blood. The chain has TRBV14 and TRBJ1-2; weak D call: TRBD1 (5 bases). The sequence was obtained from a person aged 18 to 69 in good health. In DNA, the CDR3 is TGTGCCAGCAGCCAAGACTACAGCCGGGGGGGCTACACCTTC. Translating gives CASSQDYSRGGYTF.